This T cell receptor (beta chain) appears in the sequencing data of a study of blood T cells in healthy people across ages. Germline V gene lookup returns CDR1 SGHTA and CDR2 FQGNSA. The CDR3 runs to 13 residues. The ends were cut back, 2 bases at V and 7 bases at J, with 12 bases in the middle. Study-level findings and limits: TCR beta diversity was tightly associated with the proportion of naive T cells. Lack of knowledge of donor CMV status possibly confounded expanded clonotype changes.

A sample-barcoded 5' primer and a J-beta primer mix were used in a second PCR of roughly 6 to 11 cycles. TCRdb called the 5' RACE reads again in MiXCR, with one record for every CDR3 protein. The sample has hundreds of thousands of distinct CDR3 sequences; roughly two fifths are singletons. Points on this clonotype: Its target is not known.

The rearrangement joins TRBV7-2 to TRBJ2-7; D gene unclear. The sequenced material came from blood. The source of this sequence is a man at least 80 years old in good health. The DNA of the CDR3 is TGTGCCAGCAGCTTATCCCAAAACAATGAGCAGTACTTC. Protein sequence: CASSLSQNNEQYF.